This entry lists 5 T cell receptor beta chains sequenced from one sample in a study of blood T cell repertoires in COVID-19. Only in-frame clones appear in the TCRdb table, and some are missing; sequencing was by immunoSEQ multiplex PCR. The sample shows more than 150,000 clones, 81% of them seen only once. Sequenced material: peripheral blood. The receptor set was obtained from a woman of 80 years or more with COVID-19, enrolled during active disease.

The chain has TRBV6-5 and TRBJ1-2, with D hard to call. The CDR3 sequence is 13 residues long. CDR1 and CDR2 from the germline V gene are MNHEY and SVGAGI. V lost 0 bases, J lost 7 bases, and 9 bases lay in between. CDR3 DNA sequence: TGTGCCAGCAGTTACTCCGCCTTGAGTGGCTACACCTTC. It translates to CASSYSALSGYTF.

The gene calls are TRBV13 and TRBJ1-2; D ambiguous. The CDR3 loop spans 13 amino acids. CDR1 and CDR2 from the germline V gene are PRHDT and FYEKMQ (reference sequence). The V and J ends lost 3 bases and 3 bases respectively, with 8 bases between them. CDR3: CASSFDKYYGYTF. The CDR3 DNA reads TGTGCCAGCAGCTTTGACAAATACTATGGCTACACCTTC.

The V call is TRBV19, the J call TRBJ2-6; 8 bases line up with TRBD1. The germline CDR1 and CDR2 sequences are LNHDA and SQIVND (reference sequence). Unmatched junction bases numbered 6, after V lost 5 bases and J lost 0 bases. The CDR3 is 17 residues long. CDR3 region: CASSRQGHRSGANVLTF. In nucleotides, the CDR3 is TGTGCCAGTAGTCGACAGGGGCACCGCTCTGGGGCCAACGTCCTGACTTTC.

The chain links TRBV7-2 to TRBJ2-1; no firm D call. The germline gives CDR1 SGHTA, CDR2 FQGNSA. CDR3 length equals 14 residues. Trimming stripped 5 bases from V and 2 bases from J, with 10 bases between. The DNA of the CDR3 is TGTGCCAGCAGCCCCGTGGGCACCTACAATGAGCAGTTCTTC. Translated: CASSPVGTYNEQFF.

The chain uses TRBV13 and TRBJ1-2, with a tentative D call TRBD1 (5 bases). V was cut by 5 bases and J by 5 bases, with 18 bases left in between. The CDR3 consists of 15 residues. Germline assignment: CDR1 PRHDT and CDR2 FYEKMQ (reference sequence). CDR3 residues: CASSPSRQFPYGYTF. The CDR3 DNA sequence: TGTGCCAGCAGCCCTTCCAGACAGTTCCCTTATGGCTACACCTTC.